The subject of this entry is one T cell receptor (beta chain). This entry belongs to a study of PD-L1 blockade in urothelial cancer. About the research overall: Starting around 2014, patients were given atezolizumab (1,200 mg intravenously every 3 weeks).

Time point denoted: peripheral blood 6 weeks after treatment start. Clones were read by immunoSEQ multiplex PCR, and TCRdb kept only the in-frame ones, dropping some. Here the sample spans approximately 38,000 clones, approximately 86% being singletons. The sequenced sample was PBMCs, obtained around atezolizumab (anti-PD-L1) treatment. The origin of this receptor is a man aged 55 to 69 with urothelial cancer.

CDR3 loop: CAIRNLAGVEQYF. The DNA of the CDR3 is TGTGCCATCAGAAACCTAGCGGGGGTCGAGCAGTACTTC. The chain is built from TRBV10-3 and TRBJ2-7; TRBD2 agrees at 10 bases. J lost 6 bases, V lost 6 bases, and 5 bases had no gene match. The CDR3 loop spans 13 amino acids. CDR1 and CDR2 (germline): ENHRY, SYGVKD.